This T cell receptor beta chain was found in a study of identical twins. This clonotype was seen many times. MiXCR, applied by TCRdb to the 5' RACE reads, yields one record per CDR3 protein. In the table there are about 690,000 distinct CDR3 sequences, approximately 6% of which are singletons. The CDR3 has 13 amino acids. Trimming took off 4 bases at V and 7 bases at J, with 12 bases between the two ends. Germline loops: CDR1 SGHRS, CDR2 YFSETQ. This receptor was obtained from a man between 18 and 35 years old in good health. The chain carries TRBV5-1 and TRBJ2-1; weak D call: TRBD2 (5 bases). Sequencing was carried out using naive T cells sorted from blood. In DNA form, the CDR3 reads TGCGCCAGCAGCGACCGGGCGGGTAATGAGCAGTTCTTC. Amino acids: CASSDRAGNEQFF. The full variable domain, in which reference TRBV5-1 and TRBJ2-1 provide the parts outside the CDR3, is KAGVTQTPRYLIKTRGQQVTLSCSPISGHRSVSWYQQTPGQGLQFLFEYFSETQRNKGNFPGRFSGRQFSNSRSEMNVSTLELGDSALYLCASSDRAGNEQFFGPGTRLTVL.